This T cell receptor beta chain was retrieved from a study of T cells in Graves' hyperthyroidism and ophthalmopathy (dated by TCRdb to the late 2010s). Some background on the complete study: Peripheral blood samples were taken at the time of initial diagnosis, prior to any treatment. A discovery cohort of about a hundred patients, 43 with Graves' ophthalmopathy and 55 to 65 with stable Graves' hyperthyroidism, was used to find distinguishing TCR V-J signatures. Prospective prediction of ophthalmopathy was tested in an independent validation cohort of fewer than 20 hyperthyroidism patients and 17 patients who later progressed to ophthalmopathy. The 100 discovery patients were divided at random into training and test sets in a 7:3 ratio. The study also compared thyroid tissue and blood T-cell repertoires from several Graves' hyperthyroidism patients. Following sampling, methimazole starting at 30 mg daily was given to hyperthyroidism patients, and high-dose intravenous methylprednisolone was given to ophthalmopathy patients. The paper reports TCR Vbeta CDR3 sequencing of approximately 130 peripheral blood samples: around 45 ophthalmopathy, approximately 74 hyperthyroidism and some 17 progressor patients.

Amplification of TCR beta CDR3 regions was carried out from RNA transcripts. The first round of RT-PCR for the TCR CDR3 was performed with the HTBI primer set and the Qiagen OneStep RT-PCR kit. Libraries were constructed in a second round of multiplex PCR, after which size selection and purification were carried out. Sequencing of the libraries was done on an Illumina HiSeq2000 using paired-end 100 bp reads. Regarding the original processing steps: SOAPnuke was used to process the raw data, with reads discarded if the reads contained adapters or uncalled bases, had a mean Phred below 15, or lacked an exact constant-primer or identifier match. COPE v1.2.5 was used to merge high-quality paired reads, and clonotypes were defined as unique nucleotide sequences. MiTCR v1.1 was used to align clonotypes to the IMGT TRBV, TRBD and TRBJ reference segments. The analysis included only V-J combinations with a frequency above 0.0001, which together covered 99% to 99.2% of the repertoires. A TCS score was defined as the ratio between F50 (clonal expansion) and ExV (chaos), using BLOSUM62-based TCRdist between CDR3 peptides within each V-J. Welch's t-statistics and random forest reduced some 510 V-J features to 10 to 15, which were used in a naive Bayes classifier (R e1071). The public reads were quality trimmed at Q25 with fastp and then assembled into clones with MiXCR by TCRdb, keeping productive beta chains. When rows share a CDR3 protein, they turn into one entry using the most common DNA and genes. TCRdb's processing, not the authors', yielded these V and J calls. In all, the sample holds around 340,000 distinct CDR3 sequences, and roughly 14% of those were seen once. The ten largest clones capture around 23% of the sample.

The research as a whole found: Sample size was not statistically predetermined, and blinding of investigators to group allocation was not performed. Most expanded thyroid clonotypes (frequency above 0.001) were also found in blood, which suggests that blood repertoires may mirror thyroid immune responses. In validation, progression to ophthalmopathy was predicted by the model with about 70% sensitivity and nearly 75% specificity, a median of approximately 6.5 months before onset. A 13 V-J signature model separated ophthalmopathy from stable hyperthyroidism, with nearly 90% sensitivity and 81.08% specificity in cross-validation and 80%/75% in testing.

To note about this clonotype: Its antigen is not yet known. It has no much larger one-base neighbor in the sample; base qualities were not kept.

Stable Graves' hyperthyroidism was defined as no progression to ophthalmopathy during 18 months of follow-up. Hyperthyroidism patients were newly diagnosed, had a disease duration of under 2 months, and were aged 18 to 65 years. Patients with uncontrolled infections, other autoimmune diseases, pregnancy or lactation were excluded. Diagnoses relied on clinical symptoms, serum thyroxine and TRAb, thyroid ultrasound and orbital computed tomography. Ficoll-Paque density gradient centrifugation was used to isolate PBMCs from around 10 ml of fresh peripheral blood. Total RNA was extracted with Trizol reagent, and quality was checked on an Agilent 2100 Bioanalyzer. From a lookup of the germline V gene (reference sequence), CDR1 and CDR2 are DFQATT and SNEGSKA. The CDR3 measures 12 amino acids from cysteine to phenylalanine. Only the CDR3 region is kept as DNA, spanning 36 bases read in frame from base 1.

The chain is assembled from TRBV20-1 and TRBJ1-2; a tentative D call is TRBD1 (6 bases match). Sequencing was done on a sample of blood. This TCR was recovered from a woman in her thirties with Graves' hyperthyroidism. The CDR3 reads as follows: CSQYGGARGYTF. The DNA sequence follows: TGCAGCCAATATGGGGGGGCGCGCGGCTACACCTTC.